This TCR beta chain was recorded in a study of blood T cells in healthy people across ages. This clonotype came up a few times. Primed by a sample-barcoded 5' primer and a J-beta primer mix, a second PCR proceeded for 7 to 11 cycles. One entry per CDR3 protein results from TCRdb running MiXCR on the 5' RACE reads. The repertoire includes hundreds of thousands of distinct CDR3 sequences, 32% of them detected once, and 15% sits in the top ten. The V end was cut by 4 bases, the J end by 0 bases, with 5 bases between. The CDR3 covers 12 residues. The V gene's germline CDR1 is SQVTM and CDR2 ANQGSEA. The sequence derives from a woman at least 80 years old in good health. J is TRBJ2-3 and V is TRBV29-1, with D hard to call. The specimen sequenced was blood. CDR3 amino acids: CSVASSTDTQYF. CDR3 coding DNA: TGCAGCGTTGCTTCTAGCACAGATACGCAGTATTTT.